This T cell receptor (beta chain) stems from a study of response to subunit inactivated influenza vaccine. General study findings and limits: Authors suggested seasonal influenza vaccinations each recruit few new T cells.

From the RT-PCR reads, TCRdb called clonotypes with MiXCR, one entry per CDR3 protein. The table has approximately 700,000 distinct CDR3 sequences, over 11% seen once. Germline CDR1 reads LGHNA; CDR2 reads YSLEER. CDR3 length equals 16 residues. The V end lost 1 base, the J end lost 0 bases, and 10 bases lay between the germline ends. This clonotype was detected ten times or more. Its antigen is as yet unknown. The source of this sequence is a man aged 45-65 years who received an inactivated influenza vaccine. Sequencing used PBMCs from blood, obtained approximately 15 days before vaccination. The J gene is TRBJ2-1, the V gene TRBV4-3; no clear D gene. The chain's CDR3 is CASSQGEDSSYNEQFF. The DNA of the CDR3 is TGCGCCAGCAGCCAAGGGGAAGATAGCTCCTACAATGAGCAGTTCTTC.